Presented here are 9 T cell receptor beta chains from one specimen sequenced in a study of shared clonotypes between healthy human individuals. Using immunoSEQ multiplex PCR, the repertoire was profiled, and TCRdb retains in-frame clones only, with some absent. The repertoire has some 1.4 million clones, roughly 96% of them found once; the top ten carry about 1.2%. The sample consisted of naive CD4+ T cells sorted from blood. Subset here: CD45RA+ positively selected. The receptors originated from a man aged 25-40 years in good health.

The chain carries TRBV5-6 and TRBJ1-2; TRBD1 aligns across 7 bases. With 0 bases clipped from V and 4 bases from J, the junction kept 9 bases outside the gene matches. CDR3 length equals 16 residues. Germline CDR1 reads SGHDT; CDR2 reads YYEEEE. CDR3 in DNA: TGTGCCAGCAGCTTGGTGGGAGACAGGGCCGGCTATGGCTACACCTTC. Translated, it gives CASSLVGDRAGYGYTF.

V is TRBV5-4 and J is TRBJ2-7; 9 nucleotides agree with TRBD2. Trimming cost V 0 bases and J 5 bases; bases outside gene matches: 6. The CDR3 length is 15 residues. Germline V CDR1 and CDR2: SGHNT, YYREEE (reference sequence). Here the CDR3 reads CASSLEVAGDHEQYF. CDR3 nucleotide sequence: TGTGCCAGCAGCTTGGAGGTAGCGGGAGACCACGAGCAGTACTTC.

This clone has just one count. The genes are TRBV14 and TRBJ2-1, with a tentative D call TRBD2 (5 bases). V was shortened by 0 bases and J by 3 bases, with 24 bases between the two germline ends. This CDR3 spans 20 amino acids. Germline CDR1 reads SGHDN; CDR2 reads FVKESK. Here the CDR3 DNA reads TGTGCCAGCAGCCAAGATGTTCGGCAGCGTGGACTCCAAAACTACAATGAGCAGTTCTTC. Its protein product is CASSQDVRQRGLQNYNEQFF.

The rearrangement uses TRBV11-3 and TRBJ2-3, with D possibly being TRBD2 (5 bases). The V and J ends lost 0 bases and 7 bases respectively, with 8 bases between them. Germline V gives CDR1 SGHNT, CDR2 YENEEA. The CDR3 contains 13 residues. This chain's CDR3 is CASSLDGENTQYF. CDR3 DNA: TGTGCCAGCAGCTTAGACGGGGAAAATACGCAGTATTTT.

As DNA, the CDR3 is TGCGCCAGCAGCTTGGTGTTTTTTGGGAGGGGTTTTGGCTACACCTTC. It encodes CASSLVFFGRGFGYTF. This chain uses TRBV5-1 with TRBJ1-2; maybe TRBD1 (5 bases). From germline, CDR1 is SGHRS and CDR2 YFSETQ. Trimming cost V 0 bases and J 7 bases, with 19 bases left between them. This CDR3 has 16 amino acids.

The chain recombines TRBV18 with TRBJ1-4; D uncertain. V shed 1 base and J shed 1 base, with 13 bases lying between them. The CDR3 totals 17 residues. Germline lookup yields CDR1 KGHSH and CDR2 LQKENI. Here the CDR3 DNA reads TGTGCCAGCTCACCACGGCGGGGTTCGGAAACTAATGAAAAACTGTTTTTT. This gives the protein CASSPRRGSETNEKLFF.

DNA of the CDR3: TGTGCCAGCAGCTTAAGGTCCCACACTGAAGCTTTCTTT. This encodes CASSLRSHTEAFF. V and J are TRBV7-3 and TRBJ1-1; D gene uncertain. The germline CDR1 and CDR2 sequences are SGHTA and FQGTGA. CDR3 size: 13 residues. V lost 1 base, J lost 3 bases, and 6 bases lay in between. The variable domain in full, completed from reference TRBV7-3 and TRBJ1-1, reads GAGVSQTPSNKVTEKGKYVELRCDPISGHTALYWYRQSLGQGPEFLIYFQGTGAADDSGLPNDRFFAVRPEGSVSTLKIQRTERGDSAVYLCASSLRSHTEAFFGQGTRLTVV.

The chain joins TRBV5-1 to TRBJ2-3, with D uncertain. This CDR3 has 12 residues. Germline V gives CDR1 SGHRS, CDR2 YFSETQ. Trimming cost V 4 bases and J 2 bases, with 5 bases left between them. The CDR3 loop reads CASSVDTDTQYF. DNA for the CDR3: TGCGCCAGCAGCGTAGACACAGATACGCAGTATTTT.

The genes are TRBV15 and TRBJ2-7; 12 nucleotides agree with TRBD2. Per the germline V gene, CDR1 is LNHNV and CDR2 is YYDKDF (reference sequence). After removal of 3 bases from V and 3 bases from J, the junction contained 0 bases not matched to a gene. There are 14 residues in the CDR3. The CDR3 reads CATSRTSGSYEQYF. CDR3 nucleotide sequence: TGTGCCACCAGCAGGACTAGCGGGAGCTACGAGCAGTACTTC. Full variable domain (rest looked up from reference TRBV15 and TRBJ2-7): DAMVIQNPRYQVTQFGKPVTLSCSQTLNHNVMYWYQQKSSQAPKLLFHYYDKDFNNEADTPDNFQSRRPNTSFCFLDIRSPGLGDTAMYLCATSRTSGSYEQYFGPGTRLTVT.